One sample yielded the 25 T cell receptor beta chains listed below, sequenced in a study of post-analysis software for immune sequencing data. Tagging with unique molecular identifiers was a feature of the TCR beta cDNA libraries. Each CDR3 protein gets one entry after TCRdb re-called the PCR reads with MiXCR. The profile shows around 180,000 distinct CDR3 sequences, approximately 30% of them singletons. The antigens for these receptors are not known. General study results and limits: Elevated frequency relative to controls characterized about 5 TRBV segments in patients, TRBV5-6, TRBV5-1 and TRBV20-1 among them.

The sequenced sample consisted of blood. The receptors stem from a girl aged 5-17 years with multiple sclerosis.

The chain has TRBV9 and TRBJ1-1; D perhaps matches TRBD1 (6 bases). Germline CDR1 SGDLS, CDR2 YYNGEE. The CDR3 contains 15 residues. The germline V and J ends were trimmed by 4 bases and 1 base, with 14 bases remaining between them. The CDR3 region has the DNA TGTGCCAGCAGCTTGGGGGGGCTGGAGAACACTGAAGCTTTCTTT. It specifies CASSLGGLENTEAFF.

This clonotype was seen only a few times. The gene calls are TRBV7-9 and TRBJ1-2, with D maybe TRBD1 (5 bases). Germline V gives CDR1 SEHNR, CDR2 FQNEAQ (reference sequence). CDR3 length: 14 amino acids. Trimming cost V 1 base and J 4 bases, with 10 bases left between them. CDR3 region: CASSLGGDCYGYTF. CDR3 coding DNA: TGTGCCAGCAGCTTAGGAGGGGACTGCTATGGCTACACCTTC.

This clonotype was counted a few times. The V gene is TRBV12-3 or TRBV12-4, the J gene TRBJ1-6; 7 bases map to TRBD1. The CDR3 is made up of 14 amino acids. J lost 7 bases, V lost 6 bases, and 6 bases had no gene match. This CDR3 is CASSRGTANSPLHF. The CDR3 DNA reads TGTGCCAGCAGCCGGGGGACAGCCAATTCACCCCTCCACTTT.

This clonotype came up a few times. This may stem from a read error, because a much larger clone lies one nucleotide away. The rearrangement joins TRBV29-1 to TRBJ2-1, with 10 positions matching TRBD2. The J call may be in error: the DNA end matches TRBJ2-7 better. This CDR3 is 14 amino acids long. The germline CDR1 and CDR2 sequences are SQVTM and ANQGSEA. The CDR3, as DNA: TGCAGCGTCCAAGCGGGAGGGACCTACAATGAGCAGTACTTC. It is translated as CSVQAGGTYNEQYF.

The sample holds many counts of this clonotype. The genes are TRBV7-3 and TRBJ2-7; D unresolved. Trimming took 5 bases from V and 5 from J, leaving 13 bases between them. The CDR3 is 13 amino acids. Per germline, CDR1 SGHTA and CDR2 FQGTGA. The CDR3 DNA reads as TGTGCCAGCAGCCTCTTCTCGGCAAACGAGCAGTACTTC. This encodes CASSLFSANEQYF.

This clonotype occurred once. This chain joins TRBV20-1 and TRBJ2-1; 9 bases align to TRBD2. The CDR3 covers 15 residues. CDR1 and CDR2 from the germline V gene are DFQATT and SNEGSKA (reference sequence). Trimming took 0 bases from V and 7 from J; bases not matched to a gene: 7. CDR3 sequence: CSARDIAGVDNEQFF. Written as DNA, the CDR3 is TGCAGTGCTAGAGATATAGCGGGAGTGGATAATGAGCAGTTCTTC.

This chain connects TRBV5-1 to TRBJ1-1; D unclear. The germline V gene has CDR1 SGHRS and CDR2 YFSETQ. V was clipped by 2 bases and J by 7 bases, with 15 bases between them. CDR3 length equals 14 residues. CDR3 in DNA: TGCGCCAGCAGCTTTGCGGTCCGGCCAAGTGAAGCTTTCTTT. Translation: CASSFAVRPSEAFF.

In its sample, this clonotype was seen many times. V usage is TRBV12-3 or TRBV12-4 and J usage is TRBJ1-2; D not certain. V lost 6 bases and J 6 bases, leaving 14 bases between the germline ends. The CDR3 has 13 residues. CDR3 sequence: CASRQQPLDGYTF. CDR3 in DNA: TGTGCCAGCAGACAACAGCCCCTGGATGGCTACACCTTC.

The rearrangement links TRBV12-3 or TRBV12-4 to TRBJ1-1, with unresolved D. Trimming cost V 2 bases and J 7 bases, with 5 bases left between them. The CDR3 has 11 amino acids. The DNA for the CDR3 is TGTGCCAGCAGTTTAACCAGTGAAGCTTTCTTT. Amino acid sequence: CASSLTSEAFF.

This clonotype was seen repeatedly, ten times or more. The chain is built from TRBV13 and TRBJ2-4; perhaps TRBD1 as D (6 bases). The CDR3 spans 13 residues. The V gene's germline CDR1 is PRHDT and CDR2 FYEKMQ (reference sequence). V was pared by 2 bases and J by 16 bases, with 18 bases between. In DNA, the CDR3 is TGTGCCAGCAGCTTAAGGTATGAGCAGGGGCCCTACTTC. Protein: CASSLRYEQGPYF.

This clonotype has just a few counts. The CDR3 is CSAILRTDTQYF. The CDR3 bases are TGCAGTGCTATCCTCAGAACAGATACGCAGTATTTT. V is TRBV20-1 and J is TRBJ2-3; D remains ambiguous. This CDR3 comprises 12 residues. CDR1 DFQATT and CDR2 SNEGSKA come from the germline V gene (reference sequence). Trimming removed 4 bases at V and 3 bases at J, with 8 bases between.

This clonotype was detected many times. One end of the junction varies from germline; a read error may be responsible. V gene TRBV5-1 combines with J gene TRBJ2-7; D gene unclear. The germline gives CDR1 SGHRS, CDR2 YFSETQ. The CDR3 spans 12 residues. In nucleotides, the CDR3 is TGTGCCAGCAGTTTGGGAACCTACGAGCAGTACTTC. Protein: CASSLGTYEQYF.

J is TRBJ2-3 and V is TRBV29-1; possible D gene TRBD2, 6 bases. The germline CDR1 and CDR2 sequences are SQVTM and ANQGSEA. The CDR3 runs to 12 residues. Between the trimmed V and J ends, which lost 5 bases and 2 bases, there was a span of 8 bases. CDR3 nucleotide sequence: TGCAGCGTTCGGACTACCACAGATACGCAGTATTTT. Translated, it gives CSVRTTTDTQYF.

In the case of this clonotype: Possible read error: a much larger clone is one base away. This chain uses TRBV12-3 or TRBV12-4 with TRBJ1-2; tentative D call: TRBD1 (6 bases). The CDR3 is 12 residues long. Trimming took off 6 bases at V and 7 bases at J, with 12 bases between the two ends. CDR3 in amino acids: CASRSDRCGYTF. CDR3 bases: TGTGCCAGCAGGTCGGACAGATGTGGCTACACCTTC.

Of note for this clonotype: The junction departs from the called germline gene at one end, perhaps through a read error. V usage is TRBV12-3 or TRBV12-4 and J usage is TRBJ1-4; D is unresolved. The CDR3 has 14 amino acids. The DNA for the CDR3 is TGTGCCAGCAGTTTATCCAGGTTGGGTGAAAAACCGTTTTTT. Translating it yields CASSLSRLGEKPFF.

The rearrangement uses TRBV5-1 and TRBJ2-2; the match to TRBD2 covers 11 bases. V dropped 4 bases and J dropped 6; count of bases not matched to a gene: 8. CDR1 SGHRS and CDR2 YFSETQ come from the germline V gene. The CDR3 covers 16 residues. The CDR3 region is CASSTLAGGEAGELFF. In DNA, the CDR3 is TGCGCCAGCAGCACCCTAGCGGGAGGTGAGGCCGGGGAGCTGTTTTTT.

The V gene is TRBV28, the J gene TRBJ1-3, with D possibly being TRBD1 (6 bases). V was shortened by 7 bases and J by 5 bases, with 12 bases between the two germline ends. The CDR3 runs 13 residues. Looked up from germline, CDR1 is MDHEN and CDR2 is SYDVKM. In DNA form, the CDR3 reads TGTGCCAGCACCCGACAGGAGAGAAACACCATATATTTT. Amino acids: CASTRQERNTIYF.

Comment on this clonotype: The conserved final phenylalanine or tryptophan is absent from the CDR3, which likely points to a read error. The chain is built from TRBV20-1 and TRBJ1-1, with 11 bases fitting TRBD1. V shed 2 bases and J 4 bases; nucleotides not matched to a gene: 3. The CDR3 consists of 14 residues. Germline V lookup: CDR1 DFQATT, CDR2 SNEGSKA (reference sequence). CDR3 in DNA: TGCAGTGCTAGAATGGGACAGGGGGGCACTGAAGCTTTCTTG. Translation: CSARMGQGGTEAFL.

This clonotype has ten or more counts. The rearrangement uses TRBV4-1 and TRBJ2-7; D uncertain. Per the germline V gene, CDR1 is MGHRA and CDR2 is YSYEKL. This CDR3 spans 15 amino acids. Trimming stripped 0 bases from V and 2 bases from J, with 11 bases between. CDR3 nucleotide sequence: TGCGCCAGCAGCCAAGATTGGGCTGAGACCTACGAGCAGTACTTC. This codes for CASSQDWAETYEQYF.

This CDR3 reads CSVETTPGQGATAFF. As DNA, the CDR3 is TGCAGCGTTGAAACAACGCCGGGACAGGGGGCGACAGCTTTCTTT. The chain has TRBV29-1 and TRBJ1-1; 12 bases are a match to TRBD1. With V trimmed by 2 bases and J by 10 bases, 11 bases remained unmatched. The CDR3 consists of 15 residues. Germline-derived CDR1 and CDR2 are SQVTM and ANQGSEA.

CDR3 nucleotide sequence: TGTGCCAGCAGCCAGGCCGGCGGGATCAGCAAGAATGAGCAGTACTTC. Translation gives CASSQAGGISKNEQYF. The V gene is TRBV14, the J gene TRBJ2-5, with D possibly TRBD2 on 6 matching bases. Germline loops: CDR1 SGHDN, CDR2 FVKESK. V lost 3 bases and J lost 11, with 25 bases in between. This CDR3 is built from 16 residues.

The CDR3 coding sequence is TGTGCCAGCAGTTACAATGGTCGGGAGAACACTGAAGCTTTCTTT. Protein product: CASSYNGRENTEAFF. This chain uses TRBV6-5 with TRBJ1-1, with D hard to call. This CDR3 spans 15 amino acids. Trimming stripped 2 bases from V and 1 base from J, with 11 bases between. Germline CDR1 and CDR2: MNHEY and SVGAGI.

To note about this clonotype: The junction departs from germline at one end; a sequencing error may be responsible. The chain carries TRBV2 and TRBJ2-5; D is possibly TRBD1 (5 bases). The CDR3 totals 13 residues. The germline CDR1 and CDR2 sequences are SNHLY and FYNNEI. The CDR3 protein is CVSSEIREETQYF. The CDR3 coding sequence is TGTGTCAGCAGTGAAATCAGGGAAGAGACCCAGTACTTC.

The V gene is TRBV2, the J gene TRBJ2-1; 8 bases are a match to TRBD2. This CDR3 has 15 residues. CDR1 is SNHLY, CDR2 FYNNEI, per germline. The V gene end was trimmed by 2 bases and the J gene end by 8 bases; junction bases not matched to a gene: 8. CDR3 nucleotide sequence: TGTGCCAGCAGTGAAACAGCGGGAGAATATTATGAGCAGTTCTTC. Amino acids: CASSETAGEYYEQFF.

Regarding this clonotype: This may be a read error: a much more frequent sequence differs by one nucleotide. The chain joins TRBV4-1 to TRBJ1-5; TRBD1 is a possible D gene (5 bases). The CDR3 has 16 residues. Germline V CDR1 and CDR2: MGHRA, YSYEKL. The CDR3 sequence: CASSQVLGTRKQPQHF. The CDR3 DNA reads TGCGCCAGCAGCCAAGTACTAGGGACGCGCAAACAGCCCCAGCATTTT.